This T cell receptor beta chain emerged from a study of blood T cell repertoires in COVID-19. The CDR3 spans 15 residues. The J segment lost 8 bases and the V segment lost 5 bases, leaving 9 bases of the junction unmatched. Germline V gene lookup returns CDR1 SGHAT and CDR2 FQNNGV. Profiling relied on immunoSEQ multiplex PCR, and the TCRdb table lists in-frame clones only, not all of them. The sample lists around 160,000 clones; 84% were seen once. The V call is TRBV11-2, the J call TRBJ2-1, with 10 bases that match TRBD2. The sample consisted of peripheral blood. The clonotype comes from a human donor in a cohort sampled during active COVID-19. The CDR3 DNA sequence: TGTGCCAGCAGCCCCTTAGCGGGGGGAGGATATGAGCAGTTCTTC. Translating gives CASSPLAGGGYEQFF.